This T cell receptor (beta chain) was captured by sequencing in a study of sequential checkpoint blockade in melanoma. In the study overall: Randomization was 1:1 between first-line nivolumab→ipilimumab and ipilimumab→nivolumab. Maintenance nivolumab came after either treatment sequence.

Treatment here: randomized to nivolumab then ipilimumab (arm A) or the reverse (arm B). V was clipped by 5 bases and J by 3 bases, with 11 bases between them. Germline-derived CDR1 and CDR2 are MNHEY and SMNVEV (reference sequence). The CDR3 sequence is 14 residues long. Assay: immunoSEQ multiplex PCR; the TCRdb copy retains only in-frame clones and omits some. The sample records approximately 21,000 clones, roughly four fifths being singletons. The V and J genes are TRBV27 and TRBJ1-5; a weak D match, TRBD1 (6 bases). Sequences were derived from CD8+ T cells sorted from blood (inferred from file names), sampled from a patient given nivolumab and ipilimumab in sequence. This TCR came from a human donor with melanoma. As DNA, the CDR3 is TGTGCCAGCAGTGTCAGGGGCCTCAATCAGCCCCAGCATTTT. Protein: CASSVRGLNQPQHF.